The TCR beta chain described here comes from a study of T cells in Graves' hyperthyroidism and ophthalmopathy. It was uncontrolled infection, other autoimmune disease, pregnancy or lactation that excluded patients. Around 9.9 ml of fresh peripheral blood supplied the PBMCs. RNA transcripts gave rise to amplified TCR beta CDR3 regions. The HTBI primer set was used in a first-round RT-PCR of the TCR CDR3. TCRdb independently ran MiXCR on the multiplex PCR reads; one entry per CDR3 protein. Among some 620,000 distinct CDR3 sequences listed, roughly 16% were seen once. This clonotype was seen repeatedly, ten times or more. Looked up from germline, CDR1 is MNHNS and CDR2 is SASEGT. V lost 1 base and J 1 base, leaving 7 bases between the germline ends. This CDR3 contains 14 residues.

Source material: blood. The rearrangement uses TRBV6-1 and TRBJ1-2; no definite D call. The receptor was derived from a woman between 25 and 40 years old with Graves' hyperthyroidism. The CDR3 DNA sequence: TGTGCCAGCAGTGAAGGTTACGGTAACTATGGCTACACCTTC. This gives the protein CASSEGYGNYGYTF.